Shown below are 32 T cell receptor beta chains from a single sample sequenced in a study of vaccination and CD4 T cells after COVID-19. The sample's time point: late sampling 161 to 241 days after vaccination in a few convalescent patients. Treatment described: roughly 10-day PBMC culture with coronavirus spike peptide pools or control peptides (ViraFEST assay). Antigens of these TCRs are unknown. CD4+ T cells that had been cultured provided DNA sequenced with the Oncomine TCR Beta short-read assay. TCRdb itself ran the PCR reads through MiXCR, one entry per CDR3 protein. The data hold 15,000 to 20,000 distinct CDR3 sequences, with roughly half observed a single time. The source material was CD4+ T cells from blood, cultured in vitro, sampled about 7 months after SARS-CoV-2 vaccination. All receptors come from a human donor who had recovered from COVID-19.

This rearrangement joins TRBV20-1 to TRBJ2-2, with a weak D call TRBD2 (5 bases). Germline V gene lookup returns CDR1 DFQATT and CDR2 SNEGSKA (reference sequence). Between the trimmed V and J ends, which lost 4 bases and 0 bases, there was a span of 12 bases. CDR3 length: 15 amino acids. For the CDR3, the DNA is TGCAGTGCTACGTTGGGGAGATCGAACACCGGGGAGCTGTTTTTT. Amino acid sequence: CSATLGRSNTGELFF.

This clonotype has a handful of counts. V usage is TRBV7-3 and J usage is TRBJ2-5; no firm D call. The CDR3 is made up of 14 amino acids. V lost 4 bases and J 3 bases, leaving 12 bases between the germline ends. Per germline, CDR1 SGHTA and CDR2 FQGTGA. The CDR3 region is CASSSSGRKETQYF. In DNA form, the CDR3 reads TGTGCCAGCAGCTCCTCTGGAAGGAAAGAGACCCAGTACTTC.

The V gene is TRBV7-3, the J gene TRBJ2-5; TRBD1 aligns across 9 bases. V was pared by 5 bases and J by 0 bases, with 10 bases of the junction left unmatched. Germline assignment: CDR1 SGHTA and CDR2 FQGTGA. CDR3 length equals 17 residues. The CDR3 DNA follows: TGTGCCAGCAGCCCGGGACAGGGAATCACTTACCAAGAGACCCAGTACTTC. It translates to CASSPGQGITYQETQYF.

This clonotype was picked up a small number of times. This sequence joins TRBV20-1 and TRBJ1-3; TRBD1 agrees at 9 bases. Germline-derived CDR1 and CDR2 are DFQATT and SNEGSKA (reference sequence). The junction had 3 bases not matched to a gene; V was cut back by 1 base and J by 2 bases. This CDR3 has 15 amino acids. The CDR3 loop is CSARVWTGAGNTIYF. The DNA of the CDR3 is TGCAGTGCTAGAGTTTGGACAGGGGCTGGAAACACCATATATTTT.

The chain couples TRBV7-9 to TRBJ1-5; 7 bases fit TRBD1. Germline V gene sequence: CDR1 SEHNR, CDR2 FQNEAQ (reference sequence). Unmatched junction bases numbered 6, after V lost 5 bases and J lost 2 bases. CDR3 length: 15 amino acids. In DNA, the CDR3 is TGTGCCAGCAGCGAACAGGGGCTTGGCAATCAGCCCCAGCATTTT. Its translation: CASSEQGLGNQPQHF. Full variable domain (outside the CDR3, taken from reference TRBV7-9 and TRBJ1-5): DTGVSQNPRHKITKRGQNVTFRCDPISEHNRLYWYRQTLGQGPEFLTYFQNEAQLEKSRLLSDRFSAERPKGSFSTLEIQRTEQGDSAMYLCASSEQGLGNQPQHFGDGTRLSIL.

The chain combines TRBV15 with TRBJ1-5, with no clear D. CDR3 size: 13 residues. With 3 bases removed from V and 4 bases from J, the gap between germline ends came to 7 bases. Germline V gene data show CDR1 as LNHNV and CDR2 as YYDKDF (reference sequence). The CDR3 nucleotides read TGTGCCACCAGCAGCCTCGTAAATCAGCCCCAGCATTTT. It specifies CATSSLVNQPQHF.

This chain uses TRBV19 with TRBJ1-2; 7 bases are shared with TRBD1. CDR3 size: 16 residues. The V and J ends lost 5 bases and 5 bases, in that order; junction bases with no gene match: 14. Germline V lookup: CDR1 LNHDA, CDR2 SQIVND (reference sequence). The CDR3: CASSFTPGQKSYGYTF. CDR3 bases: TGTGCCAGTAGTTTCACCCCGGGACAGAAGTCTTATGGCTACACCTTC.

The chain is built from TRBV7-3 and TRBJ2-2; no clear D gene. CDR1 SGHTA and CDR2 FQGTGA come from the germline V gene. This CDR3 has 14 residues. Trimming cost V 4 bases and J 1 base, with 7 bases left between them. The CDR3 DNA reads TGTGCCAGCAGCTACAGCGTGAACACCGGGGAGCTGTTTTTT. Amino acids: CASSYSVNTGELFF.

This clonotype was picked up one time. The chain carries TRBV27 and TRBJ1-1; 9 nucleotides align to TRBD1. The CDR3 contains 15 residues. V was pared by 5 bases and J by 6 bases, with 10 bases of the junction left unmatched. Per germline, CDR1 MNHEY and CDR2 SMNVEV (reference sequence). The CDR3, as DNA: TGTGCCAGCAGTCCGCCGGGACAGGGCGGTTCTGAAGCTTTCTTT. This encodes CASSPPGQGGSEAFF.

The chain carries TRBV2 and TRBJ1-1; no reliable D call. V was clipped by 6 bases and J by 7 bases, with 9 bases between them. Germline-derived CDR1 and CDR2 are SNHLY and FYNNEI. CDR3 size: 11 residues. The DNA of the CDR3 is TGTGCCAGCAGCCCAGACGTTGAAGCTTTCTTT. Its protein is CASSPDVEAFF.

This clonotype is categorized as medium-sized. The rearrangement links TRBV27 to TRBJ2-7; no clear D gene. V shed 3 bases and J shed 0 bases, with 6 bases lying between them. The CDR3 covers 13 residues. Germline lookup yields CDR1 MNHEY and CDR2 SMNVEV (reference sequence). As DNA, the CDR3 is TGTGCCAGCAGTTTTTCAAACTCCTACGAGCAGTACTTC. This encodes CASSFSNSYEQYF.

The table lists this clonotype with a few counts. The chain links TRBV20-1 to TRBJ2-5, with 10 bases aligning to TRBD2. CDR1 and CDR2 from the germline V gene are DFQATT and SNEGSKA (reference sequence). The CDR3 totals 14 residues. Trimming took 3 bases from V and 7 from J; bases not matched to a gene: 8. Here the CDR3 DNA reads TGCAGTGCTAGTAAGACTAGCGGGCCGGCGACCCAGTACTTC. Its translation is CSASKTSGPATQYF.

V gene TRBV15 combines with J gene TRBJ2-7, with D possibly matching TRBD1 (5 bases). CDR1 and CDR2 from the germline V gene are LNHNV and YYDKDF (reference sequence). There are 15 residues in the CDR3. V gave up 4 bases and J gave up 1 base, with 14 bases separating them. The CDR3 spells CATSTFSRASYEQYF. CDR3 in DNA: TGTGCCACCAGCACTTTCAGCAGGGCTTCCTACGAGCAGTACTTC.

The rearrangement joins TRBV7-9 to TRBJ2-2, with D perhaps matching TRBD1 or TRBD2 (5 bases each). Trimming removed 5 bases from V and 0 bases from J, with 16 bases in between. CDR3 length: 17 amino acids. Germline loops: CDR1 SEHNR, CDR2 FQNEAQ (reference sequence). CDR3 loop: CASSKRPRGANTGELFF. The CDR3 DNA sequence: TGTGCCAGCAGCAAACGTCCACGGGGCGCGAACACCGGGGAGCTGTTTTTT.

The chain links TRBV25-1 to TRBJ1-6; D is possibly TRBD1 (5 bases). Germline V lookup: CDR1 MGHDK, CDR2 SYGVNS. The CDR3 is 12 residues long. V lost 8 bases, J lost 7 bases, and 9 bases lay in between. CDR3 protein: CASRGANSPLHF. CDR3 DNA: TGTGCCAGCCGCGGGGCCAATTCACCCCTCCACTTT.

The chain has TRBV12-5 and TRBJ1-5, with TRBD1 matching 7 bases. Unmatched junction bases numbered 16, after V lost 6 bases and J lost 11 bases. The length of the CDR3 is 15 residues. Germline CDR1 is LGHNT and CDR2 is FRNRAP. CDR3 protein: CASGMEGAVKAAQHF. DNA for the CDR3: TGTGCTAGTGGCATGGAGGGGGCAGTAAAGGCGGCCCAGCATTTT.

This clonotype was seen a handful of times. The chain joins TRBV24-1 to TRBJ2-5; 9 positions agree with TRBD1. V was clipped by 4 bases and J by 5 bases; unmatched bases: 7. Germline lookup yields CDR1 KGHDR and CDR2 SFDVKD. The CDR3 spans 15 residues. CDR3 DNA: TGTGCCACCAGTGACCCACAGGGGGCGGGGGAGACCCAGTACTTC. It translates to CATSDPQGAGETQYF.

The chain is built from TRBV5-1 and TRBJ2-3; the D gene is possibly TRBD2 (5 bases). The ends were cut back, 0 bases at V and 1 base at J, with 12 bases in the middle. The CDR3 contains 16 residues. The germline V gene encodes CDR1 SGHRS and CDR2 YFSETQ. CDR3 protein: CASSLGGLAGTDTQYF. As DNA, the CDR3 is TGCGCCAGCAGCTTGGGAGGGCTAGCCGGCACAGATACGCAGTATTTT.

This clonotype came up a few times. V gene TRBV19 combines with J gene TRBJ1-2; D not resolved. With 2 bases removed from V and 7 bases from J, the gap between germline ends came to 14 bases. The CDR3 has 14 amino acids. Germline V lookup: CDR1 LNHDA, CDR2 SQIVND (reference sequence). CDR3 protein: CASSIKDWGGGYTF. CDR3 coding DNA: TGTGCCAGTAGTATAAAGGACTGGGGAGGTGGCTACACCTTC.

The chain has TRBV27 and TRBJ2-3; D tentatively fits TRBD1 or TRBD2 (5 bases each). The CDR3 consists of 16 residues. The V end was cut by 4 bases, the J end by 2 bases, with 16 bases between. CDR1 is MNHEY, CDR2 SMNVEV, per germline (reference sequence). The CDR3 sequence: CASSSWDVGDTDTQYF. For the CDR3, the DNA is TGTGCCAGCAGTTCGTGGGACGTGGGGGACACAGATACGCAGTATTTT.

This sequence joins TRBV20-1 and TRBJ1-2, with D unresolved. The CDR3 runs to 12 residues. Germline-derived CDR1 and CDR2 are DFQATT and SNEGSKA (reference sequence). V was cut by 7 bases and J by 0 bases, with 9 bases left in between. The CDR3 coding sequence is TGCAGTGTCCGGTTTACTAACTATGGCTACACCTTC. It yields the protein CSVRFTNYGYTF.

The J gene is TRBJ2-4, the V gene TRBV6-1, with TRBD1 matching over 9 bases. In germline, CDR1 is MNHNS, CDR2 SASEGT. The CDR3 runs 16 residues. J gave up 1 base and V 5 bases, and 6 bases lay outside the gene matches. CDR3 residues: CASSPWTGEAKNIQYF. The CDR3 nucleotides read TGTGCCAGCAGTCCGTGGACAGGGGAGGCCAAAAACATTCAGTACTTC.

CDR3 sequence (DNA): TGCAGTGCTAGACGGACAGCCCGCACAGATACGCAGTATTTT. Translated, it gives CSARRTARTDTQYF. V gene TRBV20-1 combines with J gene TRBJ2-3; possibly TRBD1 for D (6 bases). V was cut by 2 bases and J by 1 base, with 10 bases left in between. Per germline, CDR1 DFQATT and CDR2 SNEGSKA (reference sequence). The CDR3 length is 14 residues.

The V gene is TRBV7-6, the J gene TRBJ2-2, with a possible D match to TRBD1 (6 bases). CDR3 size: 15 residues. Germline lookup yields CDR1 SGHVS and CDR2 FNYEAQ. V lost 5 bases and J lost 4, with 14 bases in between. In DNA form, the CDR3 reads TGTGCCAGCAGCACCACCAGGGGTTTCACCGGGGAGCTGTTTTTT. Translating gives CASSTTRGFTGELFF.

J is TRBJ1-2 and V is TRBV6-5; D remains ambiguous. The CDR3 covers 10 residues. Germline V gives CDR1 MNHEY, CDR2 SVGAGI. V lost 2 bases, J lost 11 bases, and 6 bases lay in between. The CDR3 nucleotides read TGTGCCAGCAGTTACGCTGGGTACACCTTC. As protein: CASSYAGYTF.

This clonotype showed up just a few times. The chain is built from TRBV7-6 and TRBJ2-3; 9 bases are shared with TRBD2. With 3 bases clipped from V and 5 bases from J, the junction kept 6 bases outside the gene matches. The CDR3 totals 15 residues. Germline CDR1 reads SGHVS; CDR2 reads FNYEAQ. CDR3 in amino acids: CASSFAGGPGDTQYF. CDR3 DNA sequence: TGTGCCAGCAGCTTTGCGGGAGGGCCTGGAGATACGCAGTATTTT. Variable domain in full (rest from reference TRBV7-6 and TRBJ2-3): GAGVSQSPRYKVTKRGQDVALRCDPISGHVSLYWYRQALGQGPEFLTYFNYEAQQDKSGLPNDRFSAERPEGSISTLTIQRTEQRDSAMYRCASSFAGGPGDTQYFGPGTRLTVL.

The V gene is TRBV7-8, the J gene TRBJ1-5; D ambiguous. The CDR3 extends over 16 amino acids. CDR1 and CDR2 from the germline V gene are SGHVS and FQNEAQ. V was trimmed by 1 base and J by 2 bases, leaving 12 bases between them. The CDR3 bases are TGTGCCAGCAGCTTAGTTGGGGAGTGGGGCAATCAGCCCCAGCATTTT. This gives the protein CASSLVGEWGNQPQHF.

The CDR3 coding sequence is TGTGCCAGCAGTGCCCCGGGACAGGGGGAAGGGGTCTATAATTCACCCCTCCACTTT. Its translation is CASSAPGQGEGVYNSPLHF. This chain connects TRBV6-4 to TRBJ1-6; 11 nucleotides agree with TRBD1. CDR1 and CDR2 from the germline V gene are MRHNA and SNTAGT. The CDR3 is 19 residues long. Trimming at V came to 4 bases and at J to 3 bases, leaving 11 bases not matched to a gene.

The rearrangement links TRBV28 to TRBJ2-7, with 10 bases aligning to TRBD1. The germline V gene encodes CDR1 MDHEN and CDR2 SYDVKM. With 3 bases clipped from V and 5 bases from J, the junction kept 7 bases outside the gene matches. The CDR3 spans 15 residues. In nucleotides, the CDR3 is TGTGCCAGCAGTTTCCCCAGGACAGGGGGGAACGAGCAGTACTTC. Its protein product is CASSFPRTGGNEQYF.

The chain uses TRBV10-1 and TRBJ2-7; D perhaps matches TRBD2 (5 bases). Germline CDR1 WNHNN, CDR2 SYGVQD (reference sequence). The CDR3 has 17 residues. The ends were cut back, 7 bases at V and 2 bases at J, with 24 bases in the middle. DNA for the CDR3: TGCGCCAGCAAGGTCACTCGTGAGGGAGTCGGGACCTACGAGCAGTACTTC. This translates into CASKVTREGVGTYEQYF.

This clonotype was recorded a few times. This chain joins TRBV20-1 and TRBJ1-1; TRBD1 aligns across 7 bases. Germline loops: CDR1 DFQATT, CDR2 SNEGSKA (reference sequence). V gave up 3 bases and J gave up 3 bases; unmatched junction bases: 13. The CDR3 has 16 amino acids. CDR3 coding DNA: TGCAGTGCTAGGATCGGAGGGGGCAGTGGGTACACTGAAGCTTTCTTT. Residues: CSARIGGGSGYTEAFF.

V gene TRBV19 combines with J gene TRBJ1-5, with 7 positions matching TRBD1. Trimming removed 4 bases from V and 5 bases from J; junction bases left unmatched: 5. Germline CDR1 is LNHDA and CDR2 is SQIVND (reference sequence). The CDR3 has 14 residues. CDR3 bases: TGTGCCAGTAGTAGACAGGGCCGGGATCAGCCCCAGCATTTT. It encodes CASSRQGRDQPQHF.